These 5 T cell receptor beta chains were all obtained from the same sample, sequenced in a study of cytomegalovirus exposure and HLA in healthy donors. Both 60 Vbeta primers and 13 Jbeta primers went into the PCR. Sequencing was performed with immunoSEQ multiplex PCR; in TCRdb, only in-frame clones are kept and a portion is missing. The repertoire consists of under 150,000 clones, with roughly 9.4% occurring once and the leading ten covering over 1.5%. Sequenced input: PBMCs. The receptors shown here come from a male donor in good health and CMV-seronegative.

This clone was counted between two and nine times. This chain joins TRBV29-1 and TRBJ2-5, with TRBD1 as a possible D gene (5 bases). V was shortened by 6 bases and J by 1 base, with 15 bases between the two germline ends. From germline, CDR1 is SQVTM and CDR2 ANQGSEA. CDR3 length equals 14 residues. The CDR3 DNA follows: TGCAGCGTCGAGCCCGGCAGGGCCCAAGAGACCCAGTACTTC. It codes for CSVEPGRAQETQYF.

The gene calls are TRBV9 and TRBJ1-4; D possibly corresponds to TRBD1 (5 bases). CDR3 size: 13 residues. The germline V gene encodes CDR1 SGDLS and CDR2 YYNGEE. V dropped 6 bases and J dropped 6 bases, with 12 bases sitting between them. DNA of the CDR3: TGTGCCAGCAATCGGGGAGGGGATGAAAAACTGTTTTTT. It specifies CASNRGGDEKLFF.

This clone was found a few times. This chain joins TRBV7-9 and TRBJ2-1; 10 bases align to TRBD2. The CDR3 sequence is 15 residues long. V gave up 4 bases and J gave up 1 base; unmatched junction bases: 1. Germline-derived CDR1 and CDR2 are SEHNR and FQNEAQ (reference sequence). The CDR3 DNA follows: TGTGCCAGCAGCTCAGCGGGGGGGTCCTACAATGAGCAGTTCTTC. Amino acid sequence: CASSSAGGSYNEQFF.

This clone was recorded a few times. The chain combines TRBV5-1 with TRBJ1-1; D call uncertain. V lost 2 bases to trimming and J lost 1 base, with 6 bases between them. The CDR3 covers 13 residues. Germline V CDR1 and CDR2: SGHRS, YFSETQ. The CDR3 sequence: CASSFDTNTEAFF. CDR3 nucleotide sequence: TGCGCCAGCAGCTTCGACACGAACACTGAAGCTTTCTTT.

This clone was seen more than once but under ten times. The chain links TRBV9 to TRBJ1-1; the D is unclear. Trimming stripped 0 bases from V and 1 base from J, with 13 bases between. This CDR3 region has 16 residues. The germline CDR1 and CDR2 sequences are SGDLS and YYNGEE. This CDR3 is CASSVGEATWNTEAFF. The DNA for the CDR3 is TGTGCCAGCAGCGTAGGGGAGGCCACCTGGAACACTGAAGCTTTCTTT. The full variable domain, completed using reference TRBV9 and TRBJ1-1, is DSGVTQTPKHLITATGQRVTLRCSPRSGDLSVYWYQQSLDQGLQFLIQYYNGEERAKGNILERFSAQQFPDLHSELNLSSLELGDSALYFCASSVGEATWNTEAFFGQGTRLTVV.